This T cell receptor beta chain was found in a study of cytomegalovirus exposure and HLA in healthy donors. This CDR3 is 17 amino acids long. V lost 6 bases and J lost 0; bases outside the gene matches: 7. Germline assignment: CDR1 SEHNR and CDR2 FQNEAQ (reference sequence). The PCR used 60 Vbeta and 13 Jbeta primers. Assay: immunoSEQ multiplex PCR; the TCRdb copy retains only in-frame clones and omits some. The sample has around 150,000 clones; approximately 83% are singletons. This clone was found once. The source of this sequence is a woman between 18 and 29 years old in good health and CMV-seronegative. Source material: PBMCs. The V gene is TRBV7-9, the J gene TRBJ2-1; 11 bases are a match to TRBD2. The CDR3 protein is CASRLAGAISSYNEQFF. Written as DNA, the CDR3 is TGTGCCAGCAGACTAGCGGGGGCCATAAGCTCCTACAATGAGCAGTTCTTC. Variable domain in full (rest from reference TRBV7-9 and TRBJ2-1): DTGVSQNPRHKITKRGQNVTFRCDPISEHNRLYWYRQTLGQGPEFLTYFQNEAQLEKSRLLSDRFSAERPKGSFSTLEIQRTEQGDSAMYLCASRLAGAISSYNEQFFGPGTRLTVL.